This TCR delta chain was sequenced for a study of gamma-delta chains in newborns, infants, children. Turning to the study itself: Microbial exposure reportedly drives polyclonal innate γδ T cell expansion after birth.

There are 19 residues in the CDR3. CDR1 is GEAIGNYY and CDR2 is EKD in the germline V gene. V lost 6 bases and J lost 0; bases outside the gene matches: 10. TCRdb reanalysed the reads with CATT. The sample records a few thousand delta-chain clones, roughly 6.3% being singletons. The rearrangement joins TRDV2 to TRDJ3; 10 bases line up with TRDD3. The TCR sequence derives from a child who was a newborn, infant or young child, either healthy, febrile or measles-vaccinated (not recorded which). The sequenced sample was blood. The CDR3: CACNAVSGGYSWDTRQMFF. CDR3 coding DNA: TGTGCCTGTAACGCAGTTTCTGGGGGATACTCCTGGGACACCCGACAGATGTTTTTC.